This TCR beta chain appears in the sequencing data of a study of T cells in localized non-small cell lung cancer. Using immunoSEQ multiplex PCR, the repertoire was profiled, and TCRdb retains in-frame clones only, with some absent. The sample includes about 40,000 clones, approximately 86% of them seen just once. This CDR3 contains 15 residues. CDR1 is KGHSH, CDR2 LQKENI, per germline. V dropped 8 bases and J dropped 1; count of bases not matched to a gene: 4. This TCR was sampled from a man aged 18 to 50 with stage I lung adenocarcinoma. This specimen was peripheral blood, taken before any cancer treatment. The J gene is TRBJ2-2, the V gene TRBV18; 10 bases agree with TRBD2. The CDR3 DNA reads TGTGCCAGCCCCACTAGCGGGGTGAACACCGGGGAGCTGTTTTTT. It encodes CASPTSGVNTGELFF.